One sample yielded the 7 T cell receptor beta chains listed below, sequenced in a study of shared T cell receptors in the human thymus. Sequenced by immunoSEQ multiplex PCR; TCRdb stores in-frame clones only, minus some. Here the sample spans 640,000 or so clones, approximately 89% being singletons. These same records also appear under a second study, on human thymus T cells.

The source material was thymocytes. These receptors all come from a boy under two years old with a congenital heart defect.

J is TRBJ2-3 and V is TRBV7-2; the match to TRBD2 covers 10 bases. With 5 bases clipped from V and 5 bases from J, the junction kept 19 bases outside the gene matches. Germline V lookup: CDR1 SGHTA, CDR2 FQGNSA. CDR3 length: 19 amino acids. DNA for the CDR3: TGTGCCAGCAGCCCCGAGCCCCCACCTCTAGCGGGAGTACAAGATACGCAGTATTTT. Its protein product is CASSPEPPPLAGVQDTQYF.

The V call is TRBV11-2, the J call TRBJ2-5, with a tentative D call TRBD1 (6 bases). The DNA end lines up better with TRBJ2-7; the J call may be wrong. The CDR3 is made up of 16 amino acids. CDR1 is SGHAT, CDR2 FQNNGV, per germline. The CDR3 protein is CASSFSPGQSSYEQYF. Written as DNA, the CDR3 is TGTGCCAGCAGCTTTTCCCCCGGACAGTCCTCCTACGAGCAGTACTTC.

V gene TRBV4-2 combines with J gene TRBJ2-3, with 13 bases matching TRBD2. This CDR3 is 19 amino acids long. The germline gives CDR1 LGHNA, CDR2 YNFKEQ. Trimming took 1 base from V and 0 from J; bases not matched to a gene: 7. For the CDR3, the DNA is TGTGCCAGCAGCCAAGCCGGGACTAGCGGGGAGGTTAGCACAGATACGCAGTATTTT. Amino acid sequence: CASSQAGTSGEVSTDTQYF.

This clone was detected once. This sequence joins TRBV28 and TRBJ1-5; maybe TRBD1 (5 bases). The germline V and J ends were trimmed by 6 bases and 0 bases, with 15 bases remaining between them. Germline values: CDR1 MDHEN, CDR2 SYDVKM. The length of the CDR3 is 16 residues. The CDR3 region is CASRDTGRSSNQPQHF. The DNA of the CDR3 is TGTGCCAGCAGAGATACAGGACGATCTAGCAATCAGCCCCAGCATTTT.

The V gene is TRBV19, the J gene TRBJ2-4; the match to TRBD1 covers 7 bases. Looked up from germline, CDR1 is LNHDA and CDR2 is SQIVND (reference sequence). CDR3 length equals 17 residues. With V trimmed by 0 bases and J by 1 base, 6 bases remained unmatched. Here the CDR3 reads CASSIEESRGAKNIQYF. For the CDR3, the DNA is TGTGCCAGTAGTATAGAAGAAAGCAGGGGGGCCAAAAACATTCAGTACTTC.

The chain couples TRBV5-5 to TRBJ2-7, with D possibly TRBD2 on 5 matching bases. Germline assignment: CDR1 SGHKS and CDR2 YYEKEE (reference sequence). The length of the CDR3 is 16 residues. V was cut by 1 base and J by 3 bases, with 17 bases left in between. CDR3 sequence: CASSLRLTERIYEQYF. CDR3 sequence (DNA): TGTGCCAGCAGCTTGAGGTTAACGGAGCGGATCTACGAGCAGTACTTC.

The chain has TRBV29-1 and TRBJ2-3; 14 nucleotides agree with TRBD2. Germline V gene lookup returns CDR1 SQVTM and CDR2 ANQGSEA. V gave up 6 bases and J gave up 2 bases; unmatched junction bases: 4. This CDR3 region has 15 residues. The chain's CDR3 is CSVKGLAGDTDTQYF. In nucleotides, the CDR3 is TGCAGCGTCAAGGGACTAGCGGGGGACACAGATACGCAGTATTTT.